This TCR beta chain stems from a study of T-cell memory formation after mild COVID-19. Study-level background: TCR clusters were mostly confined to one donor each.

TCRdb recomputed calls from the 5' RACE reads with MiXCR, one row per CDR3 protein. The sample lists a few hundred thousand distinct CDR3 sequences; around 25% were seen once. Overall study findings and caveats: CD4+ contracting clones were found mainly in CM and EM, and CD8+ ones in EMRA. Clones contracting day 15 to 85 were balanced CD4/CD8; later expanders leaned CD4+.

This clonotype turned up a few times. Antigen unknown. Deletions cut 5 bases from V and 8 bases from J, with 21 bases between. The CDR3 spans 16 residues. The V gene's germline CDR1 is SGHAT and CDR2 FQNNGV. The sequence derives from an adult woman who had mild COVID-19 (a few samples of this study predate the infection). Cell type and time point are not known. Sequenced input: PBMCs or a T cell subset sorted from them (not recorded which). The J gene is TRBJ1-4, the V gene TRBV11-2, with D possibly matching TRBD1 (5 bases). As DNA, the CDR3 is TGTGCCAGCAGCCCAGACGACAGCCGTGGAGGGGAAAAACTGTTTTTT. Translating it yields CASSPDDSRGGEKLFF.